One and the same sample provided the 14 T cell receptor beta chains below, sequenced in a study of T cells in Graves' hyperthyroidism and ophthalmopathy. Researchers took RNA transcripts and amplified the TCR beta CDR3 regions from them. In the first-round RT-PCR of the TCR CDR3, the HTBI primer set was used. TCRdb reprocessed the multiplex PCR reads via MiXCR and lists one record per CDR3 protein. The sample contains under 550,000 distinct CDR3 sequences, approximately 20% of which appear only once. Material: blood. The receptors originated from a man aged 40-50 years with Graves' ophthalmopathy.

This clonotype was seen only a few times. This chain uses TRBV6-2 or TRBV6-3 with TRBJ1-3; D is possibly TRBD1 (6 bases). This CDR3 region has 15 residues. Germline V lookup: CDR1 MNHEY, CDR2 SVGEGT. The V end was cut by 4 bases, the J end by 0 bases, with 10 bases between. CDR3 nucleotides: TGTGCCAGCAGTTTAGGACAGCTCTCTGGAAACACCATATATTTT. Protein sequence: CASSLGQLSGNTIYF.

The chain recombines TRBV5-1 with TRBJ2-2; TRBD1 or TRBD2 may be the D gene (5 bases each). This CDR3 comprises 18 residues. Germline loops: CDR1 SGHRS, CDR2 YFSETQ. With 0 bases removed from V and 4 bases from J, the gap between germline ends came to 19 bases. The chain's CDR3 is CASSLAAGLGKGTGELFF. The DNA for the CDR3 is TGCGCCAGCAGCTTGGCCGCAGGGCTCGGGAAGGGCACCGGGGAGCTGTTTTTT.

V is TRBV5-1 and J is TRBJ1-4; D remains ambiguous. The CDR3 loop spans 14 amino acids. Between the trimmed V and J ends, which lost 0 bases and 4 bases, there was a span of 7 bases. Germline V gene data show CDR1 as SGHRS and CDR2 as YFSETQ. The CDR3 coding sequence is TGCGCCAGCAGCTTGGGGTTAGGTAATGAAAAACTGTTTTTT. This translates into CASSLGLGNEKLFF.

In its sample, this clonotype was seen many times. The chain has TRBV7-8 and TRBJ1-5; D is undetermined. Germline CDR1 is SGHVS and CDR2 is FQNEAQ. This CDR3 is 14 amino acids long. V lost 10 bases and J 4 bases, leaving 17 bases between the germline ends. CDR3 residues: CATSRTDFNQPQHF. The CDR3 nucleotides are TGTGCCACCTCCAGGACTGATTTTAATCAGCCCCAGCATTTT.

V usage is TRBV19 and J usage is TRBJ2-3; TRBD2 agrees at 7 bases. The CDR3 is 15 residues long. Looked up from germline, CDR1 is LNHDA and CDR2 is SQIVND (reference sequence). With V trimmed by 10 bases and J by 2 bases, 12 bases remained unmatched. CDR3 sequence: CATQRNSGDTDTQYF. The CDR3 region has the DNA TGTGCCACCCAACGAAACAGCGGGGACACAGATACGCAGTATTTT.

The chain employs TRBV4-1 and TRBJ2-5; 7 bases are shared with TRBD2. Germline CDR1 is MGHRA and CDR2 is YSYEKL. This CDR3 spans 17 amino acids. The V gene end was trimmed by 0 bases and the J gene end by 4 bases; junction bases not matched to a gene: 11. CDR3: CASSQDSYGGRAETQYF. The CDR3 region has the DNA TGCGCCAGCAGCCAAGATAGTTACGGGGGGAGAGCAGAGACCCAGTACTTC.

This clonotype turned up a few times. This chain links TRBV6-1 with TRBJ1-1; the D gene is possibly TRBD1 (5 bases). Germline CDR1 reads MNHNS; CDR2 reads SASEGT. The CDR3 runs 13 residues. V lost 7 bases, J lost 5 bases, and 14 bases lay in between. The chain's CDR3 is CASTRGGWTEAFF. In nucleotides, the CDR3 is TGTGCCAGCACCCGGGGGGGGTGGACTGAAGCTTTCTTT.

This clonotype was seen a handful of times. The V and J genes are TRBV20-1 and TRBJ2-2, with D hard to call. The CDR3 is 12 amino acids. The V gene's germline CDR1 is DFQATT and CDR2 SNEGSKA (reference sequence). Trimming took 5 bases from V and 7 from J, leaving 11 bases between them. The CDR3 DNA sequence: TGCAGTGCTCGTGGGATCGTCGGGGAGCTGTTTTTT. Its protein product is CSARGIVGELFF.

CDR3: CASSSTGLRNEQFF. The CDR3 nucleotides are TGTGCCAGTAGCTCGACAGGATTGAGGAATGAGCAGTTCTTC. The rearrangement uses TRBV19 and TRBJ2-1, with D possibly matching TRBD1 (6 bases). V was clipped by 6 bases and J by 7 bases, with 16 bases between them. Germline CDR1 is LNHDA and CDR2 is SQIVND (reference sequence). This CDR3 has 14 amino acids.

The chain carries TRBV5-6 and TRBJ1-1; tentatively, D is TRBD1 (6 bases). Germline CDR1 is SGHDT and CDR2 is YYEEEE. The V and J ends lost 4 bases and 1 base respectively, with 14 bases between them. The CDR3 runs to 15 residues. In DNA form, the CDR3 reads TGTGCCAGCAGCCCGGACAGAGGATGGAACACTGAAGCTTTCTTT. It codes for CASSPDRGWNTEAFF.

This clonotype has just a few counts. This chain connects TRBV7-9 to TRBJ2-7; D is undetermined. V was trimmed by 4 bases and J by 4 bases, leaving 14 bases between them. Germline CDR1 and CDR2: SEHNR and FQNEAQ (reference sequence). The CDR3 spans 14 residues. The CDR3 DNA reads as TGTGCCAGCAGCTCTCCGGTTACGGTTTACGAGCAGTACTTC. Translated: CASSSPVTVYEQYF.

This clonotype was seen just once. The V call is TRBV27, the J call TRBJ2-2; TRBD2 might be the D (6 bases). Germline V CDR1 and CDR2: MNHEY, SMNVEV (reference sequence). The CDR3 has 15 amino acids. Here the CDR3 DNA reads TGTCTCAAGGCGGGACGGCAAAACAACACCGGGGAGCTGTTTTTT. Protein sequence: CLKAGRQNNTGELFF.

There are a few counts of this clonotype. The chain links TRBV3-1 to TRBJ2-1; 10 bases are a match to TRBD2. Trimming at V came to 4 bases and at J to 6 bases, leaving 21 bases not matched to a gene. Germline V CDR1 and CDR2: LGHDT, YNNKEL (reference sequence). This CDR3 comprises 20 residues. The CDR3 protein is CASSPWVVAGGAGEANEQFF. The CDR3 DNA follows: TGTGCCAGCAGCCCATGGGTGGTAGCGGGAGGCGCCGGGGAAGCCAATGAGCAGTTCTTC.

This sequence joins TRBV27 and TRBJ1-5; tentative D call: TRBD1 (5 bases). Germline-derived CDR1 and CDR2 are MNHEY and SMNVEV (reference sequence). V shed 3 bases and J shed 4 bases, with 10 bases lying between them. The CDR3 is 14 amino acids. CDR3 DNA sequence: TGTGCCAGCAGTTTTGGATCAGGGAATCAGCCCCAGCATTTT. Translating gives CASSFGSGNQPQHF.